The 27 T cell receptor beta chains listed next were all sequenced from one sample in a study of shared clonotypes between healthy human individuals. Naive-designated CD8 cells lacked CD45RO, were positively enriched for CCR7, and omitted terminally differentiated effector memory CD45RA+ cells. The repertoire was sequenced with immunoSEQ multiplex PCR; TCRdb's copy has only in-frame clones and lacks some. This sample has more than 2 million clones, with about 94% found just once. Input material: naive CD8+ T cells from PBMCs. The receptors stem from a man aged 18 to 30 in good health. Some clones in this sample may be carry-over from other donors' samples.

The J gene is TRBJ2-7, the V gene TRBV9; no clear D. The CDR3 spans 15 residues. Trimming took off 0 bases at V and 0 bases at J, with 10 bases between the two ends. Germline loops: CDR1 SGDLS, CDR2 YYNGEE. This CDR3 is CASSVGTAFSYEQYF. The CDR3 DNA sequence: TGTGCCAGCAGCGTAGGCACCGCCTTCTCCTACGAGCAGTACTTC.

The rearrangement uses TRBV30 and TRBJ2-7, with TRBD2 as a possible D gene (6 bases). The CDR3 sequence is 12 residues long. Germline CDR1 reads GTSNPN; CDR2 reads SVGIG (reference sequence). The CDR3 sequence: CAGGTYLYEQYF. For the CDR3, the DNA is TGTGCTGGGGGGACTTACCTATACGAGCAGTACTTC.

The V call is TRBV12-5, the J call TRBJ2-3; D uncertain. The CDR3 is made up of 14 amino acids. V was shortened by 7 bases and J by 2 bases, with 13 bases between the two germline ends. The germline V gene encodes CDR1 LGHNT and CDR2 FRNRAP. CDR3 coding DNA: TGTGCTAGTGCCGATGTAGGGTTCACAGATACGCAGTATTTT. Translated, it gives CASADVGFTDTQYF.

The genes are TRBV28 and TRBJ2-3; D ambiguous. The germline gives CDR1 MDHEN, CDR2 SYDVKM. This CDR3 has 15 amino acids. Trimming removed 7 bases from V and 5 bases from J, with 19 bases in between. The CDR3 is CASTLRPRQVDTQYF. The CDR3 nucleotides read TGTGCCAGCACCCTCCGGCCCCGGCAGGTAGATACGCAGTATTTT.

The chain employs TRBV9 and TRBJ2-3; no clear D gene. Trimming shortened V by 2 bases and J by 4 bases, and 14 bases separated the two germline ends. The germline V gene encodes CDR1 SGDLS and CDR2 YYNGEE. CDR3 length: 15 amino acids. The CDR3 loop reads CASSVLRDRADTQYF. CDR3 nucleotides: TGTGCCAGCAGCGTTCTGAGAGATCGGGCAGATACGCAGTATTTT.

This CDR3 reads CASSPRRPNTGELFF. CDR3 DNA: TGTGCCAGCAGCCCACGTCGGCCGAACACCGGGGAGCTGTTTTTT. The rearrangement links TRBV9 to TRBJ2-2, with D hard to call. Trimming removed 4 bases at V and 0 bases at J, with 10 bases between. Germline V CDR1 and CDR2: SGDLS, YYNGEE. The CDR3 is 15 residues long. Filled out from reference TRBV9 and TRBJ2-2, the complete variable domain reads DSGVTQTPKHLITATGQRVTLRCSPRSGDLSVYWYQQSLDQGLQFLIQYYNGEERAKGNILERFSAQQFPDLHSELNLSSLELGDSALYFCASSPRRPNTGELFFGEGSRLTVL.

The chain employs TRBV5-5 and TRBJ2-7; D possibly matches TRBD1 or TRBD2 (5 bases each). The CDR3 covers 15 residues. The ends were cut back, 0 bases at V and 1 base at J, with 11 bases in the middle. Per germline, CDR1 SGHKS and CDR2 YYEKEE (reference sequence). CDR3 region: CASSLERTKSYEQYF. In DNA, the CDR3 is TGTGCCAGCAGCTTGGAGCGGACAAAATCCTACGAGCAGTACTTC.

This clone was recorded a few times. The chain couples TRBV29-1 to TRBJ1-1; D remains unclear. The V gene lost 7 bases and the J gene lost 0 bases, with 12 bases spanning the gap. This CDR3 comprises 13 residues. Germline assignment: CDR1 SQVTM and CDR2 ANQGSEA. The CDR3 sequence: CSGDGPMNTEAFF. The DNA for the CDR3 is TGCAGCGGTGACGGTCCTATGAACACTGAAGCTTTCTTT.

The chain is built from TRBV27 and TRBJ1-2, with 7 bases fitting TRBD1. CDR3 length equals 13 residues. Germline CDR1 MNHEY, CDR2 SMNVEV (reference sequence). Losses at the gene ends were 6 bases for V and 5 bases for J; bases not matched to a gene: 6. The CDR3 spells CASSADRAYGYTF. CDR3 nucleotide sequence: TGTGCCAGCAGCGCCGACAGGGCTTATGGCTACACCTTC.

In this sample, this clone turned up once. The gene calls are TRBV28 and TRBJ2-3, with D possibly TRBD1 on 6 matching bases. The CDR3 contains 17 residues. The germline V gene encodes CDR1 MDHEN and CDR2 SYDVKM. V dropped 7 bases and J dropped 1 base, with 21 bases sitting between them. CDR3 sequence: CASTPHPRGTGTDTQYF. The DNA of the CDR3 is TGTGCCAGCACCCCCCATCCGAGGGGGACGGGCACAGATACGCAGTATTTT.

J is TRBJ2-1 and V is TRBV28; D remains ambiguous. This CDR3 region has 15 residues. CDR1 and CDR2 from the germline V gene are MDHEN and SYDVKM. The germline V and J ends were trimmed by 2 bases and 1 base, with 9 bases remaining between them. The CDR3: CASSLDGPSYNEQFF. The CDR3 DNA reads as TGTGCCAGCAGTTTAGACGGGCCGTCCTACAATGAGCAGTTCTTC.

The gene calls are TRBV7-9 and TRBJ1-2; 7 bases are shared with TRBD1. CDR3 length equals 15 residues. The J segment lost 7 bases and the V segment lost 5 bases, leaving 13 bases of the junction unmatched. Germline-derived CDR1 and CDR2 are SEHNR and FQNEAQ (reference sequence). CDR3 sequence (DNA): TGTGCCAGCAGCCCTGTAACAGGGGTTCAATCTGGCTACACCTTC. Translating gives CASSPVTGVQSGYTF.

The chain carries TRBV28 and TRBJ1-5; D uncertain. CDR1 MDHEN and CDR2 SYDVKM come from the germline V gene. The V end was cut by 3 bases, the J end by 0 bases, with 6 bases between. This CDR3 comprises 14 residues. CDR3: CASSFVDSNQPQHF. The CDR3 DNA follows: TGTGCCAGCAGTTTTGTTGATAGCAATCAGCCCCAGCATTTT.

The V gene is TRBV27, the J gene TRBJ1-2, with D unclear. Germline-derived CDR1 and CDR2 are MNHEY and SMNVEV (reference sequence). This CDR3 is 15 amino acids long. V was cut by 3 bases and J by 5 bases, with 16 bases left in between. In DNA, the CDR3 is TGTGCCAGCAGTTTGGGGTTGGGAGGGAGTTATGGCTACACCTTC. This gives the protein CASSLGLGGSYGYTF.

The gene calls are TRBV25-1 and TRBJ1-5, with TRBD1 matching over 7 bases. The CDR3 runs to 14 residues. The V gene end was trimmed by 5 bases and the J gene end by 6 bases; junction bases not matched to a gene: 7. Germline loops: CDR1 MGHDK, CDR2 SYGVNS. CDR3 in amino acids: CASSPTGIGQPQHF. For the CDR3, the DNA is TGTGCCAGCAGTCCGACAGGGATCGGTCAGCCCCAGCATTTT.

The chain couples TRBV15 to TRBJ2-2; D is undetermined. From germline, CDR1 is LNHNV and CDR2 YYDKDF (reference sequence). This CDR3 is 11 amino acids long. The germline V and J ends were trimmed by 4 bases and 7 bases, with 4 bases remaining between them. The CDR3 loop reads CATSNDGELFF. The CDR3 DNA reads as TGTGCCACCAGCAATGACGGGGAGCTGTTTTTT.

Turning to this clone: The identical CDR3 is also encoded by other nucleotide sequences in the sample. The chain links TRBV9 to TRBJ2-7; a possible D gene is TRBD1 (5 bases). Trimming removed 0 bases from V and 2 bases from J, with 9 bases in between. Germline V gene data show CDR1 as SGDLS and CDR2 as YYNGEE. This CDR3 is built from 14 residues. CDR3 nucleotide sequence: TGTGCCAGCAGCGTAGGTGACAGTCCCTACGAGCAGTACTTC. Translated, it gives CASSVGDSPYEQYF.

The V and J genes are TRBV2 and TRBJ1-3; D call uncertain. CDR3 length: 15 amino acids. The V gene lost 2 bases and the J gene lost 2 bases, with 10 bases spanning the gap. CDR1 SNHLY and CDR2 FYNNEI come from the germline V gene. CDR3 in DNA: TGTGCCAGCAGTGAATGGCAGGCGACTGGAAACACCATATATTTT. This translates into CASSEWQATGNTIYF. Variable domain in full (rest from reference TRBV2 and TRBJ1-3): EPEVTQTPSHQVTQMGQEVILRCVPISNHLYFYWYRQILGQKVEFLVSFYNNEISEKSEIFDDQFSVERPDGSNFTLKIRSTKLEDSAMYFCASSEWQATGNTIYFGEGSWLTVV.

The chain combines TRBV29-1 with TRBJ2-2; 9 positions agree with TRBD1. V lost 7 bases to trimming and J lost 5 bases; unmatched junction nucleotides: 11. Germline CDR1 and CDR2: SQVTM and ANQGSEA. This CDR3 is built from 15 residues. CDR3 nucleotide sequence: TGCAGCGCCGGACCCGGGACAGGGAGTACCGGGGAGCTGTTTTTT. Translation: CSAGPGTGSTGELFF.

The chain recombines TRBV4-1 with TRBJ2-7; TRBD1 aligns across 10 bases. There are 16 residues in the CDR3. Germline V lookup: CDR1 MGHRA, CDR2 YSYEKL. J lost 5 bases, V lost 1 base, and 8 bases had no gene match. The CDR3 coding sequence is TGCGCCAGCAGCCAAGCCCCGGGACAGGGGCCGGACGAGCAGTACTTC. Translating it yields CASSQAPGQGPDEQYF.

The chain is built from TRBV28 and TRBJ2-5, with unresolved D. The CDR3 is 10 residues long. Trimming stripped 8 bases from V and 14 bases from J, with 15 bases between. Germline assignment: CDR1 MDHEN and CDR2 SYDVKM. CDR3 region: CASGGPRAYF. CDR3 nucleotide sequence: TGTGCCAGCGGTGGGCCTCGGGCCTACTTC. The variable domain in full, with the rest retrieved from reference TRBV28 and TRBJ2-5, is DVKVTQSSRYLVKRTGEKVFLECVQDMDHENMFWYRQDPGLGLRLIYFSYDVKMKEKGDIPEGYSVSREKKERFSLILESASTNQTSMYLCASGGPRAYFGPGTRLLVL.

The chain is built from TRBV30 and TRBJ2-1; 11 nucleotides match TRBD2. Germline V gives CDR1 GTSNPN, CDR2 SVGIG (reference sequence). V was clipped by 5 bases and J by 7 bases; unmatched bases: 10. This CDR3 comprises 15 residues. CDR3 residues: CAWYLLAGGQNEQFF. DNA of the CDR3: TGTGCCTGGTACCTCTTAGCGGGAGGGCAGAATGAGCAGTTCTTC.

The CDR3 sequence is CASTAPGQGVYEQYF. CDR3 nucleotide sequence: TGTGCCAGCACCGCCCCGGGACAGGGAGTATACGAGCAGTACTTC. V and J are TRBV11-2 and TRBJ2-7, with TRBD1 matching over 9 bases. CDR3 size: 15 residues. Germline CDR1 SGHAT, CDR2 FQNNGV. With 7 bases clipped from V and 4 bases from J, the junction kept 11 bases outside the gene matches.

The chain combines TRBV5-1 with TRBJ2-2, with D tentatively TRBD2 (6 bases). The CDR3 totals 17 residues. CDR1 and CDR2 from the germline V gene are SGHRS and YFSETQ. V lost 0 bases and J 6 bases, leaving 18 bases between the germline ends. The CDR3 region has the DNA TGCGCCAGCAGCTTGGCCTTATGGAGGGCGGACGCCGGGGAGCTGTTTTTT. The encoded protein is CASSLALWRADAGELFF.

Details on this clone: The sample contains more than one DNA sequence encoding this CDR3. The V and J genes are TRBV9 and TRBJ2-7; possibly TRBD1 for D (6 bases). This CDR3 has 13 amino acids. Germline V lookup: CDR1 SGDLS, CDR2 YYNGEE. Trimming removed 4 bases at V and 1 base at J, with 9 bases between. The CDR3 spells CASSHGQSYEQYF. The CDR3 bases are TGTGCCAGCAGCCACGGACAGTCCTACGAGCAGTACTTC.

Remarks on this clone: The junction departs from germline at one end; a sequencing error may be responsible. The chain uses TRBV5-1 and TRBJ1-1; D is perhaps TRBD1 (5 bases). There are 14 residues in the CDR3. Germline V gives CDR1 SGHRS, CDR2 YFSETQ. In DNA form, the CDR3 reads TGCGCCAGCAGGCCCGGGACGGTGAACGCTGAAGCTTTCTTT. Translating it yields CASRPGTVNAEAFF.

The DNA of the CDR3 is TGCGCCAGCAGCTTTGGTTCGGGAGCCTACGAGCAGTACTTC. This gives the protein CASSFGSGAYEQYF. This chain links TRBV5-1 with TRBJ2-7, with a possible D match to TRBD2 (6 bases). The germline V and J ends were trimmed by 2 bases and 2 bases, with 11 bases remaining between them. The CDR3 covers 14 residues. The germline V gene encodes CDR1 SGHRS and CDR2 YFSETQ.